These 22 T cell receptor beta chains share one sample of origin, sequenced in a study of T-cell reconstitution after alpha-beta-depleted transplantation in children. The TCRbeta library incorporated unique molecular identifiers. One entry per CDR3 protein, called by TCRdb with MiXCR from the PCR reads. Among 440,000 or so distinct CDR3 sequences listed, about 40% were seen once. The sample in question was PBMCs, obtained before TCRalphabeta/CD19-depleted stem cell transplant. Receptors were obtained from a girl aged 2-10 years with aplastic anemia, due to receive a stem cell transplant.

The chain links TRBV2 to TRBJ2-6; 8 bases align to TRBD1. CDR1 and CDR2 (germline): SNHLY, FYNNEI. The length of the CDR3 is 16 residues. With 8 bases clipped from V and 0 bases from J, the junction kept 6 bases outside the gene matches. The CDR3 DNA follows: TGTGCCAGCTCCGGGACAGGAAGCTCTGGGGCCAACGTCCTGACTTTC. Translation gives CASSGTGSSGANVLTF.

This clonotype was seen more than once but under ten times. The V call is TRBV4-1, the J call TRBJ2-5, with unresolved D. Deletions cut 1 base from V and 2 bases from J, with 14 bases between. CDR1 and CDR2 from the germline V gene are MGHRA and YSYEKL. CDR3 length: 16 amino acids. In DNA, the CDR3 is TGCGCCAGCAGCCAAGCAACGCGGCCCGATCAAGAGACCCAGTACTTC. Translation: CASSQATRPDQETQYF.

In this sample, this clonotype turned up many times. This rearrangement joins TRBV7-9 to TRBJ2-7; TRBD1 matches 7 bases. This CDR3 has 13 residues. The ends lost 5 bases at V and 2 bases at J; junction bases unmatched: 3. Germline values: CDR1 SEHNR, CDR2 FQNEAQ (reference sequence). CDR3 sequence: CASSGDSAYEQYF. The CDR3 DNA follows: TGTGCCAGCAGCGGGGACAGCGCCTACGAGCAGTACTTC.

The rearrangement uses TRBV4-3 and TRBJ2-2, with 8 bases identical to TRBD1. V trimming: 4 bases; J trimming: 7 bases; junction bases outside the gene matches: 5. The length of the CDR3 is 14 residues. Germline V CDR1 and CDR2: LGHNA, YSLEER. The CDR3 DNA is TGCGCCAGCAGCCCCAGGGGGCTAGGCGGGGAGCTGTTTTTT. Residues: CASSPRGLGGELFF.

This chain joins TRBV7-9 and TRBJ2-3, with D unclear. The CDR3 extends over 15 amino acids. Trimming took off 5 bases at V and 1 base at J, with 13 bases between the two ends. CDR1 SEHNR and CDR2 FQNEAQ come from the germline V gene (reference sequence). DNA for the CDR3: TGTGCCAGCAGCCTTTTGGTGGGCGGCACAGATACGCAGTATTTT. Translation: CASSLLVGGTDTQYF.

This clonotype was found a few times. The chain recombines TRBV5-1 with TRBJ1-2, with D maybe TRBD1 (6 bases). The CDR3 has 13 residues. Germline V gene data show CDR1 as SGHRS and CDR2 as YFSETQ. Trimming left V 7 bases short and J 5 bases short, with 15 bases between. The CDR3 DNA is TGCGCCAGCGCGGACAGCCCAGGATATGGCTACACCTTC. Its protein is CASADSPGYGYTF.

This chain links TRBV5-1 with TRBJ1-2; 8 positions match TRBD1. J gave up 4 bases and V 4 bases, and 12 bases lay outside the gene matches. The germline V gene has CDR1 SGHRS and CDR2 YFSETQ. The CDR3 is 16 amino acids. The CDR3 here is CASSPDSWTGPYGYTF. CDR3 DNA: TGCGCCAGCAGCCCGGACTCTTGGACAGGGCCCTATGGCTACACCTTC.

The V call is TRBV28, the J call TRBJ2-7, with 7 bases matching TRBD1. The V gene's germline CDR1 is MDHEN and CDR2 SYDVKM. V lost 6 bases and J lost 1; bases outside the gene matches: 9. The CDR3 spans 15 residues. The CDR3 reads CASSLGTAGSYEQYF. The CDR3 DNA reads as TGTGCCAGCAGCCTCGGGACAGCCGGGTCCTACGAGCAGTACTTC.

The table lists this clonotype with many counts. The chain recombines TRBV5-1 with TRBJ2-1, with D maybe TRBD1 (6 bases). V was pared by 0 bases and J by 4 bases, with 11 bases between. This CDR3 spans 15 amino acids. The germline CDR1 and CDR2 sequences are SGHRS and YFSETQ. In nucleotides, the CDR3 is TGCGCCAGCAGCTTGGCAGGGGTCCTATACAATGAGCAGTTCTTC. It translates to CASSLAGVLYNEQFF.

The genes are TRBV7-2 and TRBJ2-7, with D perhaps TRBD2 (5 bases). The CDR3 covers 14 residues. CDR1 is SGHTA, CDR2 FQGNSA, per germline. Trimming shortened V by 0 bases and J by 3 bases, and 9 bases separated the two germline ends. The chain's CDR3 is CASSLAGMDYEQYF. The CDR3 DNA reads TGTGCCAGCAGCTTAGCCGGGATGGACTACGAGCAGTACTTC. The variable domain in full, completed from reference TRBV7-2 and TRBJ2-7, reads GAGVSQSPSNKVTEKGKDVELRCDPISGHTALYWYRQSLGQGLEFLIYFQGNSAPDKSGLPSDRFSAERTGGSVSTLTIQRTQQEDSAVYLCASSLAGMDYEQYFGPGTRLTVT.

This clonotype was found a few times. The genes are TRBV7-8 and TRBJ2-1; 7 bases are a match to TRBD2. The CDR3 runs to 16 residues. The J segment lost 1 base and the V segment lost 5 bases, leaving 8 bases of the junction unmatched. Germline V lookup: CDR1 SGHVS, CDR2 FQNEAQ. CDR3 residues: CASSRRRLASYNEQFF. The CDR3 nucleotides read TGTGCCAGCAGCAGAAGGCGACTAGCATCCTACAATGAGCAGTTCTTC.

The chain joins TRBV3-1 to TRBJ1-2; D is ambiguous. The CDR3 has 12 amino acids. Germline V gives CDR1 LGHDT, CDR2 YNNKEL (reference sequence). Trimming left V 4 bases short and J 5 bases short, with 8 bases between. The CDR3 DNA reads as TGTGCCAGCAGCCGGGCCGTATATGGCTACACCTTC. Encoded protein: CASSRAVYGYTF.

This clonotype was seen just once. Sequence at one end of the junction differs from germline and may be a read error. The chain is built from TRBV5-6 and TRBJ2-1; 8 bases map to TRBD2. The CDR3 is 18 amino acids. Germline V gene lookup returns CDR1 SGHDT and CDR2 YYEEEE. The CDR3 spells CASSLAEEMASGLDELFF. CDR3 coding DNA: TGTGCCAGCAGCTTGGCCGAGGAGATGGCTAGCGGGTTGGATGAGCTGTTCTTC.

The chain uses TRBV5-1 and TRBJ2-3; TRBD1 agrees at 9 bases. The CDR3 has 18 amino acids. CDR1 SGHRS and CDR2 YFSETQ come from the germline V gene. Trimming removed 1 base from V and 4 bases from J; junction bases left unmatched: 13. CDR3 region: CASSLTRTGTGSPDTQYF. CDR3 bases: TGCGCCAGCAGCTTGACAAGAACCGGGACAGGGAGCCCAGATACGCAGTATTTT.

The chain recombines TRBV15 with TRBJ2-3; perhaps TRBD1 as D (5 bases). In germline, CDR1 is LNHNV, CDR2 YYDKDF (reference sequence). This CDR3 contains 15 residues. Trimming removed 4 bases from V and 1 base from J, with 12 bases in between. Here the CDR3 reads CATSTRKGGTDTQYF. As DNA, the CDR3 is TGTGCCACCAGCACCCGGAAAGGGGGCACAGATACGCAGTATTTT. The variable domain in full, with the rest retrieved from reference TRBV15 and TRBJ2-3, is DAMVIQNPRYQVTQFGKPVTLSCSQTLNHNVMYWYQQKSSQAPKLLFHYYDKDFNNEADTPDNFQSRRPNTSFCFLDIRSPGLGDTAMYLCATSTRKGGTDTQYFGPGTRLTVL.

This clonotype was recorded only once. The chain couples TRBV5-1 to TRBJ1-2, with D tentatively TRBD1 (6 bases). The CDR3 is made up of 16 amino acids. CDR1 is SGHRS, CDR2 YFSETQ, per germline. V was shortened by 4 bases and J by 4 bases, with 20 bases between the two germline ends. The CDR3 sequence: CASSREGARGSYGYTF. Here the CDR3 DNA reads TGCGCCAGCAGCCGAGAAGGCGCCAGGGGAAGCTATGGCTACACCTTC.

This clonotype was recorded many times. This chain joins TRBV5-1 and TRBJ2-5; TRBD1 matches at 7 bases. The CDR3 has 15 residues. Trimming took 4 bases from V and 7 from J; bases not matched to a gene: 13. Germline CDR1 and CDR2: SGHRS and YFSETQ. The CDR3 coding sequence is TGCGCCAGCAGCCCGGACAGGCCCGATTATTCGACCCAGTACTTC. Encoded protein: CASSPDRPDYSTQYF.

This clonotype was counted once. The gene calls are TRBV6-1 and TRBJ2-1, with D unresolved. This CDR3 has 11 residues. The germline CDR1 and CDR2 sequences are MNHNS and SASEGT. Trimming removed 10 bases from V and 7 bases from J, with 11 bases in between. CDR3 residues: CATQWVNEQFF. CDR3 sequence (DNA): TGTGCCACCCAGTGGGTTAATGAGCAGTTCTTC.

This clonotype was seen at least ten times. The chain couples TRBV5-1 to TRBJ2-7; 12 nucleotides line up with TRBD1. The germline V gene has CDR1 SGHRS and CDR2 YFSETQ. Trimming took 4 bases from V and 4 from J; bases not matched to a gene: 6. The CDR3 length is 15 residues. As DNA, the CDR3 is TGCGCCAGCAGCGTGGGGACAGGGGGCTCGTACGAGCAGTACTTC. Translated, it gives CASSVGTGGSYEQYF.

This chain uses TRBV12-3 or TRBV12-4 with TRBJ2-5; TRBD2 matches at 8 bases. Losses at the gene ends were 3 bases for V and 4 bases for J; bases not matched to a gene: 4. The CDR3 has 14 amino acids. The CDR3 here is CASSLVAGLETQYF. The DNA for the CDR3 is TGTGCCAGCAGTTTGGTAGCGGGGCTAGAGACCCAGTACTTC.

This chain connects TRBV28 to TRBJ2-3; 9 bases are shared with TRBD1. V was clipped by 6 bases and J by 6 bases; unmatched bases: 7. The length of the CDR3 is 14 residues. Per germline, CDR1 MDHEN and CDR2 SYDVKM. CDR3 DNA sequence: TGTGCCAGCAGGCCACAGGGGGCGGGCGATACGCAGTATTTT. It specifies CASRPQGAGDTQYF.

The CDR3, as DNA: TGTGCCAGCAGTGAATCCGGGGCGAGGGGTGAGCAGTTCTTC. It yields the protein CASSESGARGEQFF. The chain joins TRBV6-1 to TRBJ2-1; TRBD1 or TRBD2 may be the D gene (5 bases each). The V gene lost 2 bases and the J gene lost 9 bases, with 14 bases spanning the gap. The germline gives CDR1 MNHNS, CDR2 SASEGT. The CDR3 is 14 amino acids.